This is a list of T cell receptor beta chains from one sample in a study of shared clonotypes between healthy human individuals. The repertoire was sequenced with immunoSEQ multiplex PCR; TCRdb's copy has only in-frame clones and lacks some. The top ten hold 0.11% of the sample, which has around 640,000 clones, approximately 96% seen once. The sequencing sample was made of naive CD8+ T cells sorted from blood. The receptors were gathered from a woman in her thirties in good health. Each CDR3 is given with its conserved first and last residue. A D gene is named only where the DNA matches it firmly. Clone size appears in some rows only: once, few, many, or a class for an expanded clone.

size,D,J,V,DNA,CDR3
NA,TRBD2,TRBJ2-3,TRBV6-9,TGTGCCAGCAGTGGCGCCGGGACTAGCGGGAGTAGGGGGGATACGCAGTATTTT,CASSGAGTSGSRGDTQYF
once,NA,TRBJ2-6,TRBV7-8,TGTGCCAGCAGCTTATTCTCTGGGGCCAACGTCCTGACTTTC,CASSLFSGANVLTF
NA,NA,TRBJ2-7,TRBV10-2,TGCGCCAGCAGTGAATCTAGGGTCTACGAGCAGTACTTC,CASSESRVYEQYF
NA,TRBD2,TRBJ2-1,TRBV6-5,TGTGCCAGCAGCAGGACTAGCTCCTACAATGAGCAGTTCTTC,CASSRTSSYNEQFF
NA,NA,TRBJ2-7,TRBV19,TGTGCCAGTAGTATGACGGTTACCTACGAGCAGTACTTC,CASSMTVTYEQYF
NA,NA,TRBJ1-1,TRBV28,TGTGCCAGCAGAGGGGGGGGGATGGCTGAAGCTTTCTTT,CASRGGGMAEAFF
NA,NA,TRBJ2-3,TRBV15,TGTGCCACCAGCTCCCGACAGTTTACAGATACGCAGTATTTT,CATSSRQFTDTQYF
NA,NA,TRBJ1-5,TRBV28,TGTGCCAGCAGACCTCCCCAGGGGAGTGGGCAGCCCCAGCATTTT,CASRPPQGSGQPQHF
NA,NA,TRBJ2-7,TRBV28,TGTGCCAGCAGTTTAGCGAACTACCTCTCCGAGCAGTACTTC,CASSLANYLSEQYF
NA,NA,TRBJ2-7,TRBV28,TGTGCCAGCAGATCCCAGGGGACGTACGAGCAGTACTTC,CASRSQGTYEQYF
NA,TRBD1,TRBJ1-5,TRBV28,TGTGCCAGCAGCCTACAGGGGGCGGTTGGACAGCCCCAGCATTTT,CASSLQGAVGQPQHF
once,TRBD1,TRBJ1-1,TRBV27,TGTGCCAGCAGTTTTTTGGGACAGGGGTCACCAGAACCCGAAGCTTTCTTT,CASSFLGQGSPEPEAFF
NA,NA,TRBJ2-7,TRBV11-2,TGTGCCAGCAGCTTAGAACTAGCCTACGAGCAGTACTTC,CASSLELAYEQYF
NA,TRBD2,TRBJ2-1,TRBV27,TGTGCCAGCAGTCCCTCTAGCGGGAGCGTTTACAATGAGCAGTTCTTC,CASSPSSGSVYNEQFF
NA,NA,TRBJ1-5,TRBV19,TGTGCCAGTAGTATTCGGGATAGCAATCAGCCCCAGCATTTT,CASSIRDSNQPQHF
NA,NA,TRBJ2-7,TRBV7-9,TGTGCCAGCAGCTTAGCTGCCTACGAGCAGTACTTC,CASSLAAYEQYF
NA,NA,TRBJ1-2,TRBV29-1,TGCAGCGTTGTGGGCCCCTTGCACGGGGGGCCCTATGGCTACACCTTC,CSVVGPLHGGPYGYTF
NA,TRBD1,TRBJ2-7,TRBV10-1,TGCGCCAGCAGTGAGTCCCGACAGGGGGACTACGAGCAGTACTTC,CASSESRQGDYEQYF